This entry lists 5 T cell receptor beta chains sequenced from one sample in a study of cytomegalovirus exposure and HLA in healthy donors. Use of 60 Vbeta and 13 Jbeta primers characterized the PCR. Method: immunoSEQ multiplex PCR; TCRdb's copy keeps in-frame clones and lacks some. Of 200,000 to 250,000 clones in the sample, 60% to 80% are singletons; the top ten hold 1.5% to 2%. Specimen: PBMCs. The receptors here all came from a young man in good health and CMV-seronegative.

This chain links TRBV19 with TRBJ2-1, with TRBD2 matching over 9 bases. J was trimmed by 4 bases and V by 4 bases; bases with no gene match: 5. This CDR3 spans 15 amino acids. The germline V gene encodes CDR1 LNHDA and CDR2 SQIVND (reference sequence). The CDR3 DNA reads TGTGCCAGTAGTAAGAGCGGGGGGTTTTACAATGAGCAGTTCTTC. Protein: CASSKSGGFYNEQFF. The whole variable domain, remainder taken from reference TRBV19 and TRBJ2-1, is DGGITQSPKYLFRKEGQNVTLSCEQNLNHDAMYWYRQDPGQGLRLIYYSQIVNDFQKGDIAEGYSVSREKKESFPLTVTSAQKNPTAFYLCASSKSGGFYNEQFFGPGTRLTVL.

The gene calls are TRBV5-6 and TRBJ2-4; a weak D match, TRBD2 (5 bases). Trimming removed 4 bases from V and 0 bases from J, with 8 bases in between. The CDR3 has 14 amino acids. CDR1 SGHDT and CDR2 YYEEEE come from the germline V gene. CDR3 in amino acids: CASSIGLAKNIQYF. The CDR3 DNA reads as TGTGCCAGCAGCATAGGACTAGCCAAAAACATTCAGTACTTC.

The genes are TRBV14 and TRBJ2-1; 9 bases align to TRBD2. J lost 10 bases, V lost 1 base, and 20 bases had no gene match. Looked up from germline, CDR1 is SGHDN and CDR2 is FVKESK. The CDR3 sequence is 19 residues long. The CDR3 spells CASSQVPHTSSGTRREQFF. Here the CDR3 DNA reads TGTGCCAGCAGCCAAGTTCCCCACACCTCTAGCGGGACAAGGAGGGAGCAGTTCTTC.

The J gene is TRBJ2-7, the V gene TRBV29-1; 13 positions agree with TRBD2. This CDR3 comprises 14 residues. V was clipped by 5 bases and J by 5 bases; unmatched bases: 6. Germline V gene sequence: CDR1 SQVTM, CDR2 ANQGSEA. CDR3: CSVSGTSGTNEQYF. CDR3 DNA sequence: TGCAGCGTTTCCGGGACTAGCGGGACCAACGAGCAGTACTTC.

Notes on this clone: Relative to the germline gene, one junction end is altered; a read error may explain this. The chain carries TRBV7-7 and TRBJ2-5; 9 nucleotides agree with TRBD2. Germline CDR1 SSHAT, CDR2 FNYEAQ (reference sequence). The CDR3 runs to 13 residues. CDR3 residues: CASSRGGGETQYF. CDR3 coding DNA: TGTGCTAGCAGTCGCGGGGGGGGAGAGACCCAGTACTTC.